One and the same sample provided the 22 T cell receptor beta chains below, sequenced in a study of regulatory T cells in long-lasting Graves disease. Library construction for TCR beta used iRepertoire HTBI primers and Arm-PCR of CDR3 regions. TCRdb processed the multiplex PCR reads anew with MiXCR; each CDR3 protein has one entry. This table has about 540,000 distinct CDR3 sequences, about 13% appearing once. Regarding time point: newly diagnosed GD, antithyroid drugs for less than 3 months. Preparation of the TCR library used RNA extracted from PBMCs. These data were also filed under a second study, of T cells in Graves' hyperthyroidism and ophthalmopathy.

The sample in question was peripheral blood mononuclear cells (PBMCs), obtained at new diagnosis, from a patient treated with antithyroid drugs. All receptors derive from a man aged 25 to 45 with Graves disease.

This clonotype showed up just a few times. The genes are TRBV3-1 and TRBJ2-7, with 11 nucleotides matching TRBD1. CDR1 and CDR2 (germline): LGHDT, YNNKEL (reference sequence). Losses at the gene ends were 4 bases for V and 3 bases for J; bases not matched to a gene: 11. The CDR3 totals 17 residues. This CDR3 reads CASSRLGMGQGGYEQYF. The DNA for the CDR3 is TGTGCCAGCAGCCGATTGGGCATGGGACAGGGGGGCTACGAGCAGTACTTC.

This clonotype was counted ten times or more. The chain has TRBV10-3 and TRBJ2-7; D remains unclear. V lost 0 bases and J lost 7, with 7 bases in between. Germline V gives CDR1 ENHRY, CDR2 SYGVKD. This CDR3 contains 12 residues. This chain's CDR3 is CAISESLGEQYF. Written as DNA, the CDR3 is TGTGCCATCAGTGAGTCGCTAGGGGAGCAGTACTTC.

This clonotype was detected many times. The chain couples TRBV29-1 to TRBJ1-4; the match to TRBD1 covers 10 bases. Germline-derived CDR1 and CDR2 are SQVTM and ANQGSEA. V trimming: 7 bases; J trimming: 4 bases; junction bases outside the gene matches: 6. The CDR3 is 14 amino acids. The CDR3 nucleotides read TGCAGCGCGGGACAGGGGCGAGATAATGAAAAACTGTTTTTT. Its protein product is CSAGQGRDNEKLFF.

This chain links TRBV7-7 with TRBJ2-1, with a tentative D call TRBD2 (6 bases). Deletions cut 1 base from V and 6 bases from J, with 16 bases between. The CDR3 contains 16 residues. Germline V gives CDR1 SSHAT, CDR2 FNYEAQ (reference sequence). CDR3 coding DNA: TGTGCCAGCAGCTTAGACGGGGGATCAGTTCCCAATGAGCAGTTCTTC. This gives the protein CASSLDGGSVPNEQFF.

The rearrangement uses TRBV12-3 or TRBV12-4 and TRBJ1-1; D gene unclear. The CDR3 totals 14 residues. Trimming pared 2 bases from V and 3 bases from J, leaving 10 bases between. The CDR3 DNA reads as TGTGCCAGCAGTTTATACGTGCGGGACACTGAAGCTTTCTTT. Amino acid sequence: CASSLYVRDTEAFF.

This clonotype has a count of ten or more. The chain joins TRBV7-3 to TRBJ2-6; D not resolved. The ends were cut back, 5 bases at V and 0 bases at J, with 8 bases in the middle. Germline V CDR1 and CDR2: SGHTA, FQGTGA. The CDR3 has 15 residues. The CDR3: CASSRPGSGANVLTF. For the CDR3, the DNA is TGTGCCAGCAGCCGCCCTGGCTCTGGGGCCAACGTCCTGACTTTC.

Details on this clonotype: At one of its ends the junction is not consistent with the germline gene, which may arise from a read error. The chain carries TRBV20-1 and TRBJ1-4; D uncertain. The CDR3 has 13 amino acids. Germline-derived CDR1 and CDR2 are DFQATT and SNEGSKA (reference sequence). CDR3 amino acids: CSARDARNEKLFF. The CDR3 DNA sequence: TGCAGTGCAAGAGACGCCCGTAATGAAAAACTGTTTTTT.

This clonotype has ten or more counts. CDR3 sequence: CASSSPGAPGTQYF. CDR3 coding DNA: TGTGCCAGCAGTAGCCCAGGGGCACCAGGGACCCAGTACTTC. The chain couples TRBV2 to TRBJ2-5; D might be TRBD1 (6 bases). The CDR3 loop spans 14 amino acids. V was shortened by 5 bases and J by 7 bases, with 17 bases between the two germline ends. Germline CDR1 SNHLY, CDR2 FYNNEI.

The chain joins TRBV19 to TRBJ2-7; 7 bases fit TRBD1. The CDR3 has 14 residues. The germline V gene has CDR1 LNHDA and CDR2 SQIVND (reference sequence). J was trimmed by 1 base and V by 3 bases; bases with no gene match: 3. CDR3 protein: CASSIMGQSYEQYF. In DNA form, the CDR3 reads TGTGCCAGTAGTATTATGGGACAGTCCTACGAGCAGTACTTC. Looking up the rest from reference TRBV19 and TRBJ2-7 gives the full variable domain: DGGITQSPKYLFRKEGQNVTLSCEQNLNHDAMYWYRQDPGQGLRLIYYSQIVNDFQKGDIAEGYSVSREKKESFPLTVTSAQKNPTAFYLCASSIMGQSYEQYFGPGTRLTVT.

In this sample, this clonotype turned up many times. The rearrangement links TRBV6-4 to TRBJ2-7; 13 bases align to TRBD2. Germline CDR1 reads MRHNA; CDR2 reads SNTAGT. This CDR3 contains 15 residues. V was pared by 5 bases and J by 6 bases, with 7 bases of the junction left unmatched. Here the CDR3 reads CASSPSGLAGREQYF. In nucleotides, the CDR3 is TGTGCCAGCAGTCCCTCGGGACTAGCGGGGCGCGAGCAGTACTTC.

A few counts support this clonotype. The rearrangement joins TRBV15 to TRBJ2-1; 8 positions agree with TRBD2. CDR3 length equals 15 residues. Losses at the gene ends were 1 base for V and 7 bases for J; bases not matched to a gene: 6. From germline, CDR1 is LNHNV and CDR2 YYDKDF (reference sequence). Here the CDR3 DNA reads TGTGCCACCAGCAGAGGGGTAGCGGGACGAAATGAGCAGTTCTTC. Protein product: CATSRGVAGRNEQFF.

This clonotype occurred many times. This chain links TRBV29-1 with TRBJ2-3, with unresolved D. Germline lookup yields CDR1 SQVTM and CDR2 ANQGSEA. The CDR3 has 13 amino acids. V lost 6 bases and J lost 2, with 12 bases in between. CDR3 sequence reads: CSVGRQLTDTQYF. The CDR3 coding sequence is TGCAGCGTGGGCAGGCAGCTCACAGATACGCAGTATTTT.

This clonotype has more than one count but fewer than ten. The CDR3 is CASSPSTRTMNTEAFF. The CDR3 nucleotides are TGTGCCAGCTCACCTTCGACTCGGACTATGAACACTGAAGCTTTCTTT. V is TRBV18 and J is TRBJ1-1; D unclear. V lost 3 bases and J 0 bases, leaving 14 bases between the germline ends. Germline V gene sequence: CDR1 KGHSH, CDR2 LQKENI. The CDR3 length is 16 residues.

This clonotype has ten or more counts. Here the CDR3 DNA reads TGTGCCTGGAGTGCTAACCACGAGCAGTACTTC. Protein sequence: CAWSANHEQYF. The rearrangement joins TRBV30 to TRBJ2-7; D not resolved. Trimming shortened V by 1 base and J by 5 bases, and 6 bases separated the two germline ends. This CDR3 has 11 residues. Germline CDR1 GTSNPN, CDR2 SVGIG (reference sequence).

This clonotype was seen a handful of times. The CDR3 is CASKGGAGANVLTF. CDR3 bases: TGCGCCAGCAAGGGAGGAGCTGGGGCCAACGTCCTGACTTTC. The chain couples TRBV5-1 to TRBJ2-6; weak D call: TRBD2 (6 bases). The V gene lost 6 bases and the J gene lost 2 bases, with 9 bases spanning the gap. The V gene's germline CDR1 is SGHRS and CDR2 YFSETQ. The CDR3 covers 14 residues.

This clonotype was recorded at least ten times. The chain joins TRBV5-1 to TRBJ2-1; 7 nucleotides agree with TRBD1. Germline V gene lookup returns CDR1 SGHRS and CDR2 YFSETQ. J lost 0 bases, V lost 0 bases, and 3 bases had no gene match. The CDR3 runs 16 residues. The DNA for the CDR3 is TGCGCCAGCAGCTTGGGGTCAGGGGGCTCCTACAATGAGCAGTTCTTC. Protein sequence: CASSLGSGGSYNEQFF. Based on the CDR3 plus reference TRBV5-1 and TRBJ2-1, the full variable domain is KAGVTQTPRYLIKTRGQQVTLSCSPISGHRSVSWYQQTPGQGLQFLFEYFSETQRNKGNFPGRFSGRQFSNSRSEMNVSTLELGDSALYLCASSLGSGGSYNEQFFGPGTRLTVL.

CDR3 loop: CASSYASGGGYEQYF. CDR3 sequence (DNA): TGTGCCAGCAGTTACGCTAGCGGGGGTGGCTACGAGCAGTACTTC. The genes are TRBV2 and TRBJ2-7; 10 positions match TRBD2. The germline gives CDR1 SNHLY, CDR2 FYNNEI. CDR3 size: 15 residues. V lost 5 bases and J lost 3; bases outside the gene matches: 7.

This clonotype was picked up many times. For the CDR3, the DNA is TGTGCCAGCAGCACTCCTAGCGGGAAGGAGCAGTTCTTC. This encodes CASSTPSGKEQFF. The chain employs TRBV11-2 and TRBJ2-1; 9 bases agree with TRBD2. The CDR3 runs to 13 residues. Looked up from germline, CDR1 is SGHAT and CDR2 is FQNNGV. With 5 bases clipped from V and 10 bases from J, the junction kept 6 bases outside the gene matches.

The chain uses TRBV12-3 or TRBV12-4 and TRBJ2-1, with 10 nucleotides matching TRBD2. Trimming took 6 bases from V and 7 from J; bases not matched to a gene: 12. This CDR3 is 16 amino acids long. Written as DNA, the CDR3 is TGTGCCAGCAGCTCCGGGCTAGCGGGAGCTTGGAATGAGCAGTTCTTC. The encoded protein is CASSSGLAGAWNEQFF.

This clonotype was counted many times. The chain couples TRBV20-1 to TRBJ2-5; D uncertain. Germline CDR1 and CDR2: DFQATT and SNEGSKA (reference sequence). Trimming cost V 0 bases and J 4 bases, with 9 bases left between them. The CDR3 consists of 13 residues. The CDR3 coding sequence is TGCAGTGCTAGAGACCCCAAGGCAGAGACCCAGTACTTC. Its protein is CSARDPKAETQYF.

This clonotype was seen repeatedly, ten times or more. The genes are TRBV19 and TRBJ2-7; perhaps TRBD1 as D (6 bases). Trimming took 4 bases from V and 2 from J, leaving 15 bases between them. The germline V gene has CDR1 LNHDA and CDR2 SQIVND (reference sequence). There are 15 residues in the CDR3. CDR3 sequence reads: CASSTVYRDTYEQYF. CDR3 nucleotide sequence: TGTGCCAGTAGTACCGTGTACAGGGACACCTACGAGCAGTACTTC.

The sample holds many counts of this clonotype. The chain uses TRBV7-8 and TRBJ2-3; the D gene is possibly TRBD2 (6 bases). Germline V gene sequence: CDR1 SGHVS, CDR2 FQNEAQ. The CDR3 length is 20 residues. V lost 5 bases and J lost 3, with 30 bases in between. CDR3 sequence: CASSHPRDFGRFVLTDTQYF. CDR3 sequence (DNA): TGTGCCAGCAGCCACCCCCGGGACTTCGGGCGGTTTGTATTGACAGATACGCAGTATTTT.